Presented here are 27 T cell receptor beta chains from one specimen sequenced in a study of blood T cells in healthy people across ages. With a J-beta primer mix and a sample-barcoded 5' primer, a second PCR ran about 6 to 11 cycles. TCRdb independently ran MiXCR on the 5' RACE reads; one entry per CDR3 protein. Of some 1.5 million distinct CDR3 sequences in the sample, roughly 30% were seen once. Sequencing used blood. These receptors were taken from a woman aged 25 to 39 in good health.

The V gene is TRBV5-1, the J gene TRBJ2-5, with D unresolved. Trimming took 2 bases from V and 2 from J, leaving 10 bases between them. The CDR3 contains 14 residues. Germline loops: CDR1 SGHRS, CDR2 YFSETQ. The CDR3 spells CASSLSELQETQYF. Written as DNA, the CDR3 is TGCGCCAGCAGCTTAAGCGAGTTACAAGAGACCCAGTACTTC.

Written as DNA, the CDR3 is TGTGCCAGCAGCTTTGGGTCTAGCGCGAGCTCCTACGAGCAGTACTTC. Its protein product is CASSFGSSASSYEQYF. The rearrangement joins TRBV7-2 to TRBJ2-7, with D perhaps matching TRBD2 (6 bases). The CDR3 sequence is 16 residues long. Germline V gives CDR1 SGHTA, CDR2 FQGNSA. The ends were cut back, 3 bases at V and 0 bases at J, with 15 bases in the middle.

At least ten counts were recorded for this clonotype. V is TRBV7-9 and J is TRBJ1-2; 9 bases fit TRBD1. In germline, CDR1 is SEHNR, CDR2 FQNEAQ (reference sequence). The CDR3 is 12 residues long. The trim removed 7 bases at V and 5 bases at J, leaving 2 bases unmatched. The CDR3 spells CASMGQGYGYTF. The CDR3 region has the DNA TGTGCCAGCATGGGACAGGGTTATGGCTACACCTTC.

This chain joins TRBV7-9 and TRBJ2-5; 11 nucleotides line up with TRBD2. Looked up from germline, CDR1 is SEHNR and CDR2 is FQNEAQ (reference sequence). This CDR3 is built from 16 residues. The junction had 8 bases not matched to a gene; V was cut back by 3 bases and J by 5 bases. CDR3 nucleotides: TGTGCCAGCAGCTTTCCTCCGACTAGCGGGGAGGAGACCCAGTACTTC. Residues: CASSFPPTSGEETQYF. The variable domain in full, with the rest retrieved from reference TRBV7-9 and TRBJ2-5, is DTGVSQNPRHKITKRGQNVTFRCDPISEHNRLYWYRQTLGQGPEFLTYFQNEAQLEKSRLLSDRFSAERPKGSFSTLEIQRTEQGDSAMYLCASSFPPTSGEETQYFGPGTRLLVL.

V usage is TRBV6-6 and J usage is TRBJ1-4; a weak D match, TRBD1 (6 bases). In germline, CDR1 is MNHNY, CDR2 SVGAGI (reference sequence). This CDR3 is built from 14 residues. V shed 6 bases and J shed 5 bases, with 13 bases lying between them. The CDR3 loop is CASSHGQSNEKLFF. Here the CDR3 DNA reads TGTGCCAGCAGCCACGGACAGTCGAATGAAAAACTGTTTTTT.

This clonotype was counted at least ten times. One end of the junction fails to match germline, which may point to a read error. The rearrangement joins TRBV12-3 or TRBV12-4 to TRBJ2-1, with 7 bases matching TRBD2. There are 13 residues in the CDR3. The CDR3 nucleotides are TGCGCCAGCAGCCTTGGACTAGGTAATGAGCAGTTCTTC. Translating gives CASSLGLGNEQFF.

This clonotype came up once. The chain couples TRBV10-3 to TRBJ2-1, with D unclear. The J call could be wrong; TRBJ2-7 is a better fit for the DNA end. CDR1 ENHRY and CDR2 SYGVKD come from the germline V gene. This CDR3 is 15 amino acids long. In DNA form, the CDR3 reads TGTGCCATCAGTCGAATTGAGAGCTCCTACAATGAGCAGTACTTC. Amino acids: CAISRIESSYNEQYF.

Many counts were recorded for this clonotype. The rearrangement uses TRBV5-5 and TRBJ1-5; D perhaps matches TRBD1 (6 bases). The V gene lost 2 bases and the J gene lost 6 bases, with 9 bases spanning the gap. Germline lookup yields CDR1 SGHKS and CDR2 YYEKEE (reference sequence). The CDR3 covers 13 residues. The chain's CDR3 is CASSFLTGQPQHF. The CDR3 DNA reads as TGTGCCAGCAGCTTCCTGACAGGTCAGCCCCAGCATTTT. The whole variable domain, filled in from reference TRBV5-5 and TRBJ1-5, reads DAGVTQSPTHLIKTRGQQVTLRCSPISGHKSVSWYQQVLGQGPQFIFQYYEKEERGRGNFPDRFSARQFPNYSSELNVNALLLGDSALYLCASSFLTGQPQHFGDGTRLSIL.

This clonotype was observed many times. The chain uses TRBV7-2 and TRBJ2-1, with 12 bases that match TRBD2. This CDR3 spans 14 amino acids. The V segment lost 6 bases and the J segment 10 bases; nucleotides outside the gene matches: 7. Germline V gene data show CDR1 as SGHTA and CDR2 as FQGNSA. This CDR3 reads CASRRLAGVEEQFF. CDR3 coding DNA: TGTGCCAGCAGGCGACTAGCGGGAGTAGAGGAGCAGTTCTTC.

J is TRBJ2-3 and V is TRBV6-5, with D possibly being TRBD2 (5 bases). The germline V gene encodes CDR1 MNHEY and CDR2 SVGAGI. V lost 6 bases and J lost 6, with 13 bases in between. There are 13 residues in the CDR3. The CDR3 coding sequence is TGTGCCAGCAGGGTCGCGGGTGCGGATACGCAGTATTTT. Its protein is CASRVAGADTQYF.

In this sample, this clonotype turned up many times. The chain uses TRBV28 and TRBJ2-7; D unclear. Trimming took 1 base from V and 0 from J, leaving 7 bases between them. Germline V gives CDR1 MDHEN, CDR2 SYDVKM. This CDR3 spans 14 amino acids. This CDR3 is CASSLYRASYEQYF. Written as DNA, the CDR3 is TGTGCCAGCAGTTTATACCGGGCCTCCTACGAGCAGTACTTC.

The V call is TRBV20-1, the J call TRBJ1-6; 8 nucleotides agree with TRBD1. Trimming cost V 5 bases and J 8 bases; bases outside gene matches: 8. The CDR3 runs to 14 residues. The germline V gene has CDR1 DFQATT and CDR2 SNEGSKA (reference sequence). The DNA of the CDR3 is TGCAGTGCTTCCGCGGGGACAGGTCATTCACCCCTCCACTTT. It translates to CSASAGTGHSPLHF.

This clonotype has just a few counts. This chain links TRBV27 with TRBJ2-2, with TRBD1 matching over 11 bases. Trimming at V came to 5 bases and at J to 2 bases, leaving 4 bases not matched to a gene. This CDR3 has 16 residues. The germline CDR1 and CDR2 sequences are MNHEY and SMNVEV (reference sequence). CDR3 residues: CASSRWTGGNTGELFF. In nucleotides, the CDR3 is TGTGCCAGCAGTAGATGGACAGGGGGCAACACCGGGGAGCTGTTTTTT.

This chain uses TRBV18 with TRBJ1-1; D possibly corresponds to TRBD1 (5 bases). Germline V gene data show CDR1 as KGHSH and CDR2 as LQKENI. Trimming shortened V by 3 bases and J by 6 bases, and 11 bases separated the two germline ends. CDR3 length: 13 residues. The CDR3 here is CASSPLRDSEAFF. CDR3 nucleotide sequence: TGTGCCAGCTCACCCTTAAGGGACTCTGAAGCTTTCTTT.

This chain links TRBV20-1 with TRBJ2-3; TRBD1 aligns across 8 bases. Germline values: CDR1 DFQATT, CDR2 SNEGSKA (reference sequence). The CDR3 has 13 amino acids. V lost 4 bases to trimming and J lost 3 bases; unmatched junction nucleotides: 3. CDR3 in DNA: TGCAGTGCTAAAGGACAGGGAACAGATACGCAGTATTTT. Amino acid sequence: CSAKGQGTDTQYF.

CDR3 nucleotide sequence: TGCGCCAGCAGCTTGGGAAACGCGGCCTCTGGAAACACCATATATTTT. This sequence encodes CASSLGNAASGNTIYF. This chain links TRBV5-1 with TRBJ1-3; no reliable D call. CDR1 and CDR2 from the germline V gene are SGHRS and YFSETQ. This CDR3 spans 16 amino acids. Between the trimmed V and J ends, which lost 0 bases and 0 bases, there was a span of 10 bases.

This clonotype was seen a few times. This rearrangement joins TRBV5-1 to TRBJ2-7; the D is unclear. V was cut by 5 bases and J by 1 base, with 25 bases left in between. Germline V gives CDR1 SGHRS, CDR2 YFSETQ. This CDR3 spans 18 amino acids. The CDR3 is CASSPGIPTAIYSYEQYF. The CDR3 DNA is TGCGCCAGCAGTCCAGGAATCCCGACCGCAATCTATTCCTACGAGCAGTACTTC.

The chain carries TRBV5-1 and TRBJ1-1; no clear D gene. This CDR3 region has 14 residues. Germline loops: CDR1 SGHRS, CDR2 YFSETQ. V gave up 0 bases and J gave up 7 bases, with 13 bases separating them. In DNA, the CDR3 is TGCGCCAGCAGCTTGGCCGGCCAGTGGATTGAAGCTTTCTTT. Protein sequence: CASSLAGQWIEAFF.

This clonotype has only a few counts. The rearrangement uses TRBV4-1 and TRBJ1-5; a possible D gene is TRBD1 (6 bases). Germline-derived CDR1 and CDR2 are MGHRA and YSYEKL. V shed 3 bases and J shed 4 bases, with 25 bases lying between them. The CDR3 is made up of 19 amino acids. CDR3 in DNA: TGCGCCAGCAGCCACGGACCACCGGGGGCAGGGGTCGGTAATCAGCCCCAGCATTTT. It codes for CASSHGPPGAGVGNQPQHF.

A remark on this clonotype: At one end the junction does not follow the germline gene, possibly because of a read error. The chain is built from TRBV6-2 or TRBV6-3 and TRBJ2-7, with D possibly TRBD2 on 6 matching bases. Germline V CDR1 and CDR2: MNHEY, SVGEGT. There are 16 residues in the CDR3. CDR3 in DNA: TGTGCCAGCAGACCTTGGCGGGGTGTTTCCCAAGAGACTCAGTGCTTC. This encodes CASRPWRGVSQETQCF.

This clonotype was counted a few times. V and J are TRBV18 and TRBJ2-5; TRBD2 might be the D (6 bases). This CDR3 comprises 14 residues. Between the trimmed V and J ends, which lost 0 bases and 3 bases, there was a span of 8 bases. Germline V gene lookup returns CDR1 KGHSH and CDR2 LQKENI. In DNA, the CDR3 is TGTGCCAGCTCACCACCTACGGGGGAAGAGACCCAGTACTTC. It yields the protein CASSPPTGEETQYF.

The chain employs TRBV12-3 or TRBV12-4 and TRBJ1-5; 9 bases align to TRBD1. This CDR3 is 15 amino acids long. The V segment lost 5 bases and the J segment 9 bases; nucleotides outside the gene matches: 11. The CDR3 DNA is TGTGCCAGCAGTACGGACAGGGGTCCTGTTTGGCCCCAGCATTTT. Amino acid sequence: CASSTDRGPVWPQHF.

This clonotype has more than one count but fewer than ten. V usage is TRBV7-9 and J usage is TRBJ1-4, with D unresolved. With 5 bases removed from V and 4 bases from J, the gap between germline ends came to 14 bases. Germline V lookup: CDR1 SEHNR, CDR2 FQNEAQ (reference sequence). This CDR3 is 15 amino acids long. In DNA form, the CDR3 reads TGTGCCAGCAGCCCCCAGGCGGGGATTAATGAAAAACTGTTTTTT. It specifies CASSPQAGINEKLFF.

This clonotype has a single count. The V gene is TRBV21-1, the J gene TRBJ1-4; TRBD1 reflects the table's D call only, with no check against the DNA. TRBV21-1 is flagged as a pseudogene. CDR3 length equals 15 residues. The CDR3 bases are TGTGCCAGCAGCAGCAGCCTCAACCGGGGAGAAAAACTGTTTTTT. Translated: CASSSSLNRGEKLFF.

Note on this clonotype: Given a much more abundant clone one base away, this may be a read error. The chain uses TRBV7-2 and TRBJ2-4, with TRBD1 matching over 7 bases. CDR3 length: 16 residues. J was trimmed by 6 bases and V by 4 bases; bases with no gene match: 12. CDR1 is SGHTA, CDR2 FQGNSA, per germline. The CDR3 DNA reads TGTGCCAGCAGCTCCCCGACAGGGTATTCCAGAAACATTCAGTACTTC. Its translation is CASSSPTGYSRNIQYF.

This clonotype has ten or more counts. V usage is TRBV29-1 and J usage is TRBJ2-1; the match to TRBD2 covers 12 bases. This CDR3 has 14 residues. Germline V lookup: CDR1 SQVTM, CDR2 ANQGSEA. The V gene end was trimmed by 5 bases and the J gene end by 10 bases; junction bases not matched to a gene: 9. CDR3 residues: CSVTFELAGGEQFF. Written as DNA, the CDR3 is TGCAGCGTTACTTTCGAGCTAGCGGGAGGGGAGCAGTTCTTC.

V usage is TRBV18 and J usage is TRBJ1-2, with D possibly being TRBD1 (5 bases). Trimming removed 3 bases from V and 2 bases from J, with 13 bases in between. CDR3 length: 15 amino acids. CDR1 is KGHSH and CDR2 is LQKENI in the germline V gene. The CDR3 sequence: CASSPVSGANYGYTF. The DNA of the CDR3 is TGTGCCAGCTCACCGGTTTCTGGGGCCAACTATGGCTACACCTTC.